In its sample, the clone carrying this T cell receptor beta chain was seen many times. The ends were cut back, 2 bases at V and 1 base at J, with 7 bases in the middle. The CDR3 loop spans 14 amino acids. This sample stems from a study of T cells in Graves' hyperthyroidism and ophthalmopathy. Amplification targeted TCR beta CDR3 regions from RNA transcripts. Using the HTBI primer set, a first-round RT-PCR was run on the TCR CDR3. One entry per CDR3 protein, called by TCRdb with MiXCR from the multiplex PCR reads. Of approximately 320,000 distinct CDR3 sequences in the sample, 16% were seen once. Sequencing used blood. This rearrangement joins TRBV12-3 or TRBV12-4 to TRBJ2-3; D uncertain. The TCR sequence derives from a man aged 30-40 years with Graves' hyperthyroidism. The chain's CDR3 is CASSLRVRTDTQYF. CDR3 DNA: TGTGCCAGCAGTTTACGGGTTCGCACAGATACGCAGTATTTT.